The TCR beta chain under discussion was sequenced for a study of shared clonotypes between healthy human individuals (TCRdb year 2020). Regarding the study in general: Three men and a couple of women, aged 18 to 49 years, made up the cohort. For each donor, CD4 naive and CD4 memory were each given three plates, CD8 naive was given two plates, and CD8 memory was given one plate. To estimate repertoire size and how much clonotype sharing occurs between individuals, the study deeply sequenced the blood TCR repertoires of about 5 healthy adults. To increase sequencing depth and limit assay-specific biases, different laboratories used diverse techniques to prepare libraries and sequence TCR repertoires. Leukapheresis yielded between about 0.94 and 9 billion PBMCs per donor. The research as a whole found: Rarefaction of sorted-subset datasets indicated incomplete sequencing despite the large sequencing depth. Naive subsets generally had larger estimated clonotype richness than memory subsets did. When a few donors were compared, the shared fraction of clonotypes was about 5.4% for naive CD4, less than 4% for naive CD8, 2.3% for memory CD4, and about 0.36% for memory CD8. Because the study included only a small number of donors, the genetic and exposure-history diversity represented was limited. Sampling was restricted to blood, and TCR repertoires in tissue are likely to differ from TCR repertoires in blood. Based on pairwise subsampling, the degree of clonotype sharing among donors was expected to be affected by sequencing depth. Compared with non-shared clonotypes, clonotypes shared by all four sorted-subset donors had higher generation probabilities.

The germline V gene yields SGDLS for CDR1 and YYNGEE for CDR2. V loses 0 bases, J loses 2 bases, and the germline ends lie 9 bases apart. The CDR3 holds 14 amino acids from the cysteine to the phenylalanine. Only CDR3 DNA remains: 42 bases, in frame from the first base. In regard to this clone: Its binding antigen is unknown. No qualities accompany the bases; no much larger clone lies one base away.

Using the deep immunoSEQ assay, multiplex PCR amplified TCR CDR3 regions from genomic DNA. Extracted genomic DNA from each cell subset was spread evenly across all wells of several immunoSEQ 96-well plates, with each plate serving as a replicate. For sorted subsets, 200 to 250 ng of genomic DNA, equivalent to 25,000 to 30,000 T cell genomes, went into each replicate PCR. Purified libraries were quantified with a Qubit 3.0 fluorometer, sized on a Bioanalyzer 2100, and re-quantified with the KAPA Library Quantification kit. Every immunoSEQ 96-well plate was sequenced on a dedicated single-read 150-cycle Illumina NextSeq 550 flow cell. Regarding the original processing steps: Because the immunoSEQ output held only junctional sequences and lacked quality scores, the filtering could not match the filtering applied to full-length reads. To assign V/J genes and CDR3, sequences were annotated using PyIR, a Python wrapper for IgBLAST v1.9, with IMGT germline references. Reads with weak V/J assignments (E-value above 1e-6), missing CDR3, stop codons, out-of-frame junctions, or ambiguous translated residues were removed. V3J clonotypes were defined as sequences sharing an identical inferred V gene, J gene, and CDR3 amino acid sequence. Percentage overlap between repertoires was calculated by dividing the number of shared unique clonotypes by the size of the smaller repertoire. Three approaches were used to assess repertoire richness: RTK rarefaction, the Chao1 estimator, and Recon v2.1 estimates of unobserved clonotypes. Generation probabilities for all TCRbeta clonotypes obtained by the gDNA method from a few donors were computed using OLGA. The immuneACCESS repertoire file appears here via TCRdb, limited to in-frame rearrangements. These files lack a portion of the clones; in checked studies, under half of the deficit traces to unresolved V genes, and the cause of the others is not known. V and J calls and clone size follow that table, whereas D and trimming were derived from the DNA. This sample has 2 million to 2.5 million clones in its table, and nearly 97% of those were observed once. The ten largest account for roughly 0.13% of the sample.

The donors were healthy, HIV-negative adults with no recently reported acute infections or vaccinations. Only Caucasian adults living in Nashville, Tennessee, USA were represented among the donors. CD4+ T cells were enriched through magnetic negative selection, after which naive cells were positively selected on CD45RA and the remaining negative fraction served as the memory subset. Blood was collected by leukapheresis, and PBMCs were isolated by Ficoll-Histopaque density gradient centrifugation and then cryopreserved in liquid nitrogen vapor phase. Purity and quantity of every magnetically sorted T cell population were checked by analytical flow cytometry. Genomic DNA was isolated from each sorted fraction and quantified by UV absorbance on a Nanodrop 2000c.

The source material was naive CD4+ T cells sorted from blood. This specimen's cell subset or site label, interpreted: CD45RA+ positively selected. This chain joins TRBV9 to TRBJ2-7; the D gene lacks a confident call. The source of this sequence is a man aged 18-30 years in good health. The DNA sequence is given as TGTGCCAGCAGCGTAGGCCTAAACACCTACGAGCAGTACTTC. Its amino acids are CASSVGLNTYEQYF.